This T cell receptor beta chain was recorded in a study of T cell changes during pregnancy in multiple sclerosis. The data were produced by immunoSEQ multiplex PCR, yet TCRdb's version contains in-frame clones alone and is incomplete. Of roughly 89,000 clones listed, approximately 93% are singletons. This CDR3 has 14 residues. The germline CDR1 and CDR2 sequences are SNHLY and FYNNEI. Trimming removed 8 bases from V and 8 bases from J, with 18 bases in between. The source was peripheral blood, collected after pregnancy. The clonotype was recovered from a female donor in good health, enrolled as a control in a pregnancy study. The chain has TRBV2 and TRBJ1-4; perhaps TRBD1 as D (6 bases). For the CDR3, the DNA is TGTGCCAGCCTAGGGGGAACCGGTGGGGAAAAACTGTTTTTT. Translation: CASLGGTGGEKLFF.